The rows below give T cell receptor beta chains drawn from one sample of a study of T-cell reconstitution after alpha-beta-depleted transplantation in children. TCRdb reprocessed the PCR reads via MiXCR and lists one record per CDR3 protein. The sample lists about a million distinct CDR3 sequences; 25% to 35% were seen once. The sequencing here drew on PBMCs, mostly from graft donor cells, taken 360 days after TCRalphabeta/CD19-depleted stem cell transplant. The receptor set was obtained from a boy under two years old who had a stem cell transplant for SCID, so the T cells may come from the graft donor. Each CDR3 is given with its conserved first and last residue. A D gene is named only where the DNA matches it firmly. The listing skips clone size in some rows; elsewhere it reads once, few, many or a size class.

>TRBV12-3/TRBV12-4|few|TRBJ2-1|NA
TGTGCCAGCAGTCCCCGGCGGAGGGAGTACGAGCAGTTCTTC
CASSPRRREYEQFF
>TRBV27|NA|TRBJ2-7|NA
TGTGCCAGCAGTTTATTTCAGGGTCTTTACTACGAGCAGTACTTC
CASSLFQGLYYEQYF
>TRBV29-1|few|TRBJ2-5|TRBD1
TGCAGCGTTGCCTTCAGGGATCAGGGGGCCCAGTACTTC
CSVAFRDQGAQYF
>TRBV28|NA|TRBJ2-1|NA
TGTGCCAGCAGGCACCCGAGTAGCAATGAGCAGTTCTTC
CASRHPSSNEQFF
>TRBV6-1|many|TRBJ2-2|TRBD1
TGTGCCAGCAGTATCAGGGGGCCCGGGGAGCTGTTTTTT
CASSIRGPGELFF
>TRBV29-1|few|TRBJ2-5|NA
TGCAGCGTTGAATGGGGGAGGAAGGGGACCCAGTACTTC
CSVEWGRKGTQYF
>TRBV7-8|few|TRBJ2-1|NA
TGTGCCAGCAAAGTAGAAACAGGGCGCAGCAATGAGCAGTTCTTC
CASKVETGRSNEQFF
>TRBV10-1|NA|TRBJ1-1|NA
TGCGCCAGCAGTGATTGGGCGAGAATAAACACTGAAGCTTTCTTT
CASSDWARINTEAFF
>TRBV27|NA|TRBJ2-7|TRBD1
TGTGCCAGCAGTTTTGGGACAGGGGGCGTTTACGAGCAGTACTTC
CASSFGTGGVYEQYF
>TRBV28|NA|TRBJ1-5|NA
TGTGCCAGCAGTTTGGCTCAGGATTATAGCAATCAGCCCCAGCATTTT
CASSLAQDYSNQPQHF
>TRBV11-2|NA|TRBJ2-7|NA
TGTGCCAGCAGCCGAGCCTCCGGGCCGCAATCCTACGAGCAGTACTTC
CASSRASGPQSYEQYF
>TRBV28|few|TRBJ2-1|NA
TGTGCCAGCAGTCCAATCGCAGCGGGCCACAATGAGCAGTTCTTC
CASSPIAAGHNEQFF
>TRBV6-1|NA|TRBJ1-4|NA
TGTGCCAGCACCCGGAGGGGGGGCACTAATGAAAAACTGTTTTTT
CASTRRGGTNEKLFF
>TRBV7-9|few|TRBJ2-5|NA
TGTGCCAGCAGCTTCGAACGCTTGAGGAGGGAGACCCAGTACTTC
CASSFERLRRETQYF
>TRBV20-1|NA|TRBJ2-1|TRBD2
TGCAGTGCAAGCGGGGGTCAGCGACTGGGCCCTTACAATGAGCAGTTCTTC
CSASGGQRLGPYNEQFF
>TRBV5-1|NA|TRBJ1-2|NA
TGCGCCAGCGGAGGTGGGGCAGGTTATGGCTACACCTTC
CASGGGAGYGYTF
>TRBV7-3|few|TRBJ2-1|NA
TGTGCCAGCAGCGGGGTTGGTGAGTTCTTC
CASSGVGEFF
>TRBV12-3/TRBV12-4|few|TRBJ2-7|NA
TGTGCCAGCAGTTTAGATCCGGGACCGAACTACGAGCAGTACTTC
CASSLDPGPNYEQYF
>TRBV6-1|NA|TRBJ1-2|NA
TGTGCCAGCAGCGATTCGGGACGGCACTATGGCTACACCTTC
CASSDSGRHYGYTF
>TRBV27|few|TRBJ1-4|TRBD1
TGTGCCAGCAGAAGGGGGACAGGGGTGGCTAATGAAAAACTGTTTTTT
CASRRGTGVANEKLFF
>TRBV12-3/TRBV12-4|few|TRBJ2-7|NA
TGTGCCAGCAGTCGGGACACCGCTTTCCCCTACGAGCAGTACTTC
CASSRDTAFPYEQYF
>TRBV10-3|few|TRBJ2-1|TRBD2
TGTGCCATCAGTGAGTCCCCTAGCGGGATACAGTTCTTC
CAISESPSGIQFF
>TRBV27|NA|TRBJ2-4|NA
TGTGCCAGCAGTTTTAGCCGAGGGGCCCAACTGGTTCAGTACTTC
CASSFSRGAQLVQYF
>TRBV15|few|TRBJ2-7|TRBD2
TGTGCCACCAGCAGAGATAGATTCGGCGGGAGATCCTACGAGCAGTACTTC
CATSRDRFGGRSYEQYF
>TRBV6-4|NA|TRBJ2-1|TRBD2
TGTGCCAACCTCGGGGGGAGTCCTAACAATGAGCAGTTCTTC
CANLGGSPNNEQFF